This is a list of T cell receptor beta chains from one sample in a study of CD8 T cells in Susac syndrome. TCRdb used MiXCR to reprocess the immunoSEQ multiplex PCR reads, holding one entry per CDR3 protein. The table shows about 140,000 distinct CDR3 sequences, with roughly 94% occurring only once. Sequenced sample: CD4+ T cells from PBMCs. The receptors come from a human donor in good health. Both conserved end residues are part of each CDR3. A D gene is named only where the DNA matches it firmly. Only part of the rows carry a size: once, few, many, or a class if the clone is expanded.

J | size | D | V | DNA | CDR3
TRBJ2-7 | - | TRBD1 | TRBV7-9 | TGTGCCAGCAGCGGGACCGGGACAGGGGGCTCCTACGAGCAGTACTTC | CASSGTGTGGSYEQYF
TRBJ2-3 | - | TRBD1 | TRBV30 | TGTGCCTGGGGACAGGGGGCGGCAGATACGCAGTATTTT | CAWGQGAADTQYF
TRBJ2-7 | - | - | TRBV7-9 | TGTGCCAGCAGCTTAGCGCGGTCGTCGGGTCCCTACGAGCAGTACTTC | CASSLARSSGPYEQYF
TRBJ2-2 | - | TRBD2 | TRBV27 | TGTGCCAGTAATAGCGGGAGGGCCACCGGGGAGCTGTTTTTT | CASNSGRATGELFF
TRBJ2-7 | - | TRBD1 | TRBV24-1 | TGTGCCACCAGTGAGGGCCGGGACAGGAGATCCTACGAGCAGTACTTC | CATSEGRDRRSYEQYF
TRBJ1-2 | - | TRBD1 | TRBV7-8 | TGTGCCAGCAGCTCAGCAACTAGGGGGCTAGTCGTCGGCTACACCTTC | CASSSATRGLVVGYTF
TRBJ1-2 | - | TRBD1 | TRBV12-3/TRBV12-4 | TGTGCCAGCAGGCGACAGGGAGCTAACTATGGCTACACCTTC | CASRRQGANYGYTF
TRBJ2-5 | - | - | TRBV10-3 | TGTGCCATCAGGGGAGCTTCTACGTACCAAGAGACCCAGTACTTC | CAIRGASTYQETQYF
TRBJ2-1 | - | - | TRBV19 | TGTGCCAGTAGTCCCCCGGGAGTGCCCGCAATGAGGCAGTTCTTC | CASSPPGVPAMRQFF
TRBJ2-2 | - | TRBD2 | TRBV6-4 | TGTGCCAGCAGTTCACTAGCGGGGAACACCGGGGAGCTGTTTTTT | CASSSLAGNTGELFF
TRBJ2-4 | - | - | TRBV19 | TGTGCCAGTATCGACCCCGGAGGGGCCAAAAACATTCAGTACTTC | CASIDPGGAKNIQYF
TRBJ2-2 | - | - | TRBV6-5 | TGTGCCAGCAGTCTCTCGCGACTAGGGGACACCGGGGAGCTGTTTTTT | CASSLSRLGDTGELFF
TRBJ2-1 | - | - | TRBV7-2 | TGTGCCAGCAGCTTCGGGACGGGTGAGCAGTTCTTC | CASSFGTGEQFF
TRBJ1-5 | - | - | TRBV3-1 | TGTGCCAGCAGCGCGCAGAGCAATCAGCCCCAGCATTTT | CASSAQSNQPQHF
TRBJ2-7 | once | - | TRBV20-1 | TGCAGTGCTAGAGCTGGCAGCCGTTACGAGCAGTACTTC | CSARAGSRYEQYF
TRBJ1-5 | - | - | TRBV30 | TGTGCCTGGAGTGTAGGCCGGGGGCGAAGTGATCAGCCCCAGCATTTT | CAWSVGRGRSDQPQHF
TRBJ2-1 | - | - | TRBV3-1 | TGTGCCAGCAGCCAAGGGGGACGGGTCTCCTACAATGAGCAGTTCTTC | CASSQGGRVSYNEQFF
TRBJ1-2 | - | - | TRBV19 | TGTGCCAGTAGTATGCAACAGCCATATGGCTACACCTTC | CASSMQQPYGYTF
TRBJ2-1 | - | TRBD2 | TRBV30 | TGTGCCTGGAGTGTACGCCCAGCGGGAGGGGCTCGAATCTTC | CAWSVRPAGGARIF
TRBJ2-7 | - | - | TRBV5-1 | TGCGCCAGCAGCTTGGCCGGGCAGGGTTACGAGCAGTACTTC | CASSLAGQGYEQYF
TRBJ2-3 | - | - | TRBV29-1 | TGCAGCGTTGAAACGGTAAATACGCAGTATTTT | CSVETVNTQYF
TRBJ2-3 | - | TRBD1 | TRBV6-2/TRBV6-3 | TGTGCCACCCGGGACGGGACAGGGGCCGATACGCAGTATTTT | CATRDGTGADTQYF
TRBJ2-2 | - | TRBD1 | TRBV20-1 | TGCAGTGCCCCGACAGGGATCACCGGGGAGCTGTTTTTT | CSAPTGITGELFF
TRBJ2-1 | - | - | TRBV7-8 | TGTGCCAGCAGCTTGATGACGAAGGGCCCCTACAATGAGCAGTTCTTC | CASSLMTKGPYNEQFF
TRBJ2-3 | - | - | TRBV20-1 | TGCAGTGCTACCGCGACGGAAACTAGCACAGATACGCAGTATTTT | CSATATETSTDTQYF
TRBJ2-3 | - | - | TRBV7-9 | TGTGCCAGCAGCTTGCTCGGGGGCACAGATACGCAGTATTTT | CASSLLGGTDTQYF
TRBJ2-6 | - | - | TRBV6-2/TRBV6-3 | TGTGCCAGCAGCCCTACCATTTCTGGGGCCAACGTCCTGACTTTC | CASSPTISGANVLTF
TRBJ2-3 | - | - | TRBV20-1 | TGCAGTGCTGGCCGGGACACTACAGATACGCAGTATTTT | CSAGRDTTDTQYF
TRBJ2-7 | few | TRBD2 | TRBV19 | TGTGCCAGTAGTCTCGGTGCACTAGCGGGAACCGAGCAGTACTTC | CASSLGALAGTEQYF
TRBJ2-7 | few | TRBD1 | TRBV5-1 | TGCGCCAGCAGCGTACTCCCCCCGGGACAGGGATTCTACGAGCAGTACTTC | CASSVLPPGQGFYEQYF
TRBJ1-2 | - | - | TRBV30 | TGTGCCTGGAGTGTACTTAAGCTTGCAGGTTCCTATGGCTACACCTTC | CAWSVLKLAGSYGYTF
TRBJ1-3 | - | - | TRBV3-1 | TGTGCCAGCAGCCAAGATGCCCAGGGCCATGGAAACACCATATATTTT | CASSQDAQGHGNTIYF
TRBJ1-2 | - | - | TRBV7-2 | TGTGCCAGCAGCCCGACAGCGAGCCTTAACTATGGCTACACCTTC | CASSPTASLNYGYTF
TRBJ1-2 | - | - | TRBV5-1 | TGCGCCAGCAGCGGGGGTATTCGGGGCTACACCTTC | CASSGGIRGYTF
TRBJ2-3 | - | - | TRBV23-1 | TGCGCCAGCAGTCAACCGGTTAGCACAGATACGCAGTATTTT | CASSQPVSTDTQYF
TRBJ2-3 | - | TRBD2 | TRBV3-1 | TGTGCCAGCAGCCAACCCGGGACTAGCGGGAGCACAGATACGCAGTATTTT | CASSQPGTSGSTDTQYF
TRBJ2-2 | - | TRBD1 | TRBV10-3 | TGTGCCATCAGACCCGGGACAGGGAACACCGGGGAGCTGTTTTTT | CAIRPGTGNTGELFF
TRBJ2-5 | - | - | TRBV7-2 | TGTGCCAGCAGCTTATTGGGAGAACAAGAGACCCAGTACTTC | CASSLLGEQETQYF
TRBJ2-2 | - | TRBD2 | TRBV29-1 | TGCAGCGTTGTGGTAGCGGGAGGGAATCGGCCAGCCACCGGGGAGCTGTTTTTT | CSVVVAGGNRPATGELFF
TRBJ1-5 | - | - | TRBV15 | TGTGCCACCAGCAGAGGGACGGATCACAATCAGCCCCAGCATTTT | CATSRGTDHNQPQHF
TRBJ2-2 | once | TRBD1 | TRBV9 | TGTGCCAGCAGCTCGGACAGGGCGAACACCGGGGAGCTTTTTTTT | CASSSDRANTGELFF
TRBJ2-5 | - | TRBD2 | TRBV19 | TGTGCCAGTAGTATTGGTAGCGGGCTTGAGACCCAGTACTTC | CASSIGSGLETQYF
TRBJ2-7 | - | - | TRBV4-1 | TGCGCCAGCAGCCAAGACGCCATACGGGATCCCCCGGGGGAGCAGTACTTC | CASSQDAIRDPPGEQYF
TRBJ2-7 | - | - | TRBV24-1 | TGTGCCACCATCCTCCCCGACCAGCCGCGGTTGGAGCAGTACTTC | CATILPDQPRLEQYF
TRBJ1-2 | - | TRBD1 | TRBV28 | TGTGCCAGCAGTACGTCCCCCGGGACAGGGTATGGCTACACCTTC | CASSTSPGTGYGYTF
TRBJ2-5 | - | - | TRBV2 | TGTGCCAGCGACCGACAGGTTAGAGAGACCCAGTACTTC | CASDRQVRETQYF
TRBJ2-7 | - | TRBD2 | TRBV7-2 | TGTGCCAGCAGCTCGGGAGGCAGTTCCTACGAGCAGTACTTC | CASSSGGSSYEQYF